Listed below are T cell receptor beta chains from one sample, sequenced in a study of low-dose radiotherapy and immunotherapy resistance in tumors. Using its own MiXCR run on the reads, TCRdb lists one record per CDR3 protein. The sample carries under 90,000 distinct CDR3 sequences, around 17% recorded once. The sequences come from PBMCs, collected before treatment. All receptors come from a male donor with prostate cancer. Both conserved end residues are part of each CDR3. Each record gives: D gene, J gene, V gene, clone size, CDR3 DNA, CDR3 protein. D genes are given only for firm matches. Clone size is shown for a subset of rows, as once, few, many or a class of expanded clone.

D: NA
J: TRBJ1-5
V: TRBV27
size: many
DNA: TGTGCCAGCAGTTTTTCTCGAAATCAGCCCCAGCATTTT
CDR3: CASSFSRNQPQHF

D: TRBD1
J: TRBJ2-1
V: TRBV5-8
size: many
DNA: TGTGCCAGCAGTAACGGACAGGGGCGGAGCTCCTACAATGAGCAGTTCTTC
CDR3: CASSNGQGRSSYNEQFF

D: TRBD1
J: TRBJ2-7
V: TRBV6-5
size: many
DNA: TGTGCCAGCAGGTTAGATCCCGGGACAGGATACTACGAGCAGTACTTC
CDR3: CASRLDPGTGYYEQYF

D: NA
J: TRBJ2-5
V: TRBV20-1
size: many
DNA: TGCAGTGCTACTGGACTCGGGACTCCAGAGACCCAGTACTTC
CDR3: CSATGLGTPETQYF

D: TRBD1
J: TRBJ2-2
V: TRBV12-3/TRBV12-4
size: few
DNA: TGTGCCAGCAGTTCCCGGACAGGGCCGGCCGGGGAGCTGTTTTTT
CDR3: CASSSRTGPAGELFF

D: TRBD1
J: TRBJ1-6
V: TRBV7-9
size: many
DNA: TGTGCCAGCAGCGAGACCGGGACAGGGGACTCACCCCTCCACTTT
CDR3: CASSETGTGDSPLHF

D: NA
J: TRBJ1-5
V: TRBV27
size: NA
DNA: TGTGCCAGCAGTCCGATCGCCACGGTGGGCATTCAGCCCCAGCATTTT
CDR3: CASSPIATVGIQPQHF

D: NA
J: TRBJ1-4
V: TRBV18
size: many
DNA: TGTGCCAGCTCACCAATCCGCCAGGCTGCTAATGAAAAACTGTTTTTT
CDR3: CASSPIRQAANEKLFF

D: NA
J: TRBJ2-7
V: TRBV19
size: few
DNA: TGTGCCAGTAGTATAACGGGAAACGGCGAGCAGTACTTC
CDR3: CASSITGNGEQYF

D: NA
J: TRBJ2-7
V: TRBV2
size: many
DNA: TGTGCCAGCAGTGAAGCGCAGACTAGAACGGACGAGCAGTACTTC
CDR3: CASSEAQTRTDEQYF

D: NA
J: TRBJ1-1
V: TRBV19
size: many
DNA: TGTGCCAGTAGTCCGTTCGGATGGAACACTGAAGCTTTCTTT
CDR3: CASSPFGWNTEAFF

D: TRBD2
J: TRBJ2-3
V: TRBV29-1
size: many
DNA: TGCAGCGTTGAAAAGCGGGGGCCTGTGGGTACGCAGTATTTT
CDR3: CSVEKRGPVGTQYF

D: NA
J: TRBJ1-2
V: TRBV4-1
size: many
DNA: TGCGCCAGCAGCCAAGACGCGGGGCCCCGAGGCTACACCTTC
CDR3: CASSQDAGPRGYTF

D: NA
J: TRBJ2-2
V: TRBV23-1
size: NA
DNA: TGCGCCAGCAGTCGGCTTGGGGAATTT
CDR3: CASSRLGEF